This TCR beta chain was sequenced in a study of CD8+ T cells in alopecia areata. Whole-study findings and limits: Compared with normal scalp, lesional scalp had higher clonality and more expanded CD8+ clones.

On this clone: The antigen remains undetermined.

Reverse transcribed after extraction, RNA yielded cDNA as the sequencing template. Sequencing was performed with immunoSEQ multiplex PCR; in TCRdb, only in-frame clones are kept and a portion is missing. The sample lists about 140,000 clones, about half occurring once. V trimming: 2 bases; J trimming: 4 bases; junction bases outside the gene matches: 4. This CDR3 comprises 15 residues. Germline CDR1 reads KGHSH; CDR2 reads LQKENI. Sorting of PBMCs yielded the CD4+ and CD8+ T cells. Here the sequenced sample was CD4+ T cells sorted from blood, taken at week 0. The receptor comes from a human donor with alopecia areata. This chain links TRBV18 with TRBJ1-1; 10 bases fit TRBD1. The chain's CDR3 is CASSPSGQGSTEAFF. CDR3 sequence (DNA): TGTGCCAGCTCACCATCGGGACAGGGGTCCACTGAAGCTTTCTTT.